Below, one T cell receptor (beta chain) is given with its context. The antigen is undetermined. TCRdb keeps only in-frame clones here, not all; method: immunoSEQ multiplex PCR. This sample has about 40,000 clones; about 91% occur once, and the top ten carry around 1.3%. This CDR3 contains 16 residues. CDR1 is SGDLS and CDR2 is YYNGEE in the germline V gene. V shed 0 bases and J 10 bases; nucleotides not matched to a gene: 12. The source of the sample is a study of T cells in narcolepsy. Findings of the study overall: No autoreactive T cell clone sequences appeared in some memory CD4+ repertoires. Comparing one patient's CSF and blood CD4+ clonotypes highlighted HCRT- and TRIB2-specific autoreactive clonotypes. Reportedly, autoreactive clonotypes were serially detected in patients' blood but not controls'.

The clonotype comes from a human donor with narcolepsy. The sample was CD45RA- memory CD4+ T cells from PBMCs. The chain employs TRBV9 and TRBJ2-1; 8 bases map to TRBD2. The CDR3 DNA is TGTGCCAGCAGCGTAGGACCCCTGGAGCGGGGGACCGAGCAGTTCTTC. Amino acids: CASSVGPLERGTEQFF.